Following are 16 T cell receptor beta chains from one sample sequenced in a study of T cells expressing NK-cell markers. TCRdb re-called the 5' RACE reads and gives one entry per CDR3 protein, without DNA. The sample holds some 110,000 distinct CDR3 sequences. The sample comprised blood T cells: a sorted CD56 or NKG2C T cell subset, CD4+ or CD8+ T cells, or bulk PBMC T cells (not recorded which). These receptors all come from a woman aged 18 to 75 in good health.

V usage is TRBV6-2 or TRBV6-3 and J usage is TRBJ2-5. The germline CDR1 and CDR2 sequences are MNHEY and SVGEGT. CDR3 size: 14 residues. CDR3 sequence reads: CASTITGNQETQYF.

The J gene is TRBJ2-1, the V gene TRBV7-9. Germline lookup yields CDR1 SEHNR and CDR2 FQNEAQ (reference sequence). The CDR3 contains 13 residues. CDR3 in amino acids: CASSFVVYNEQFF.

CDR3 in amino acids: CASRFLSGGGNEQFF. The chain has TRBV7-2 and TRBJ2-1; TCRdb reports TRBD2, a call that lacks DNA to check it against. Germline V gene lookup returns CDR1 SGHTA and CDR2 FQGNSA. The CDR3 is 15 amino acids.

The V and J genes are TRBV7-9 and TRBJ2-1; no DNA is available, so the TRBD2 call from TCRdb remains unchecked. The CDR3 spans 16 residues. The V gene's germline CDR1 is SEHNR and CDR2 FQNEAQ (reference sequence). The CDR3 is CASSLGASGPHNEQFF.

The V gene is TRBV10-3, the J gene TRBJ2-7; TCRdb reports TRBD2, a call that lacks DNA to check it against. This CDR3 spans 18 amino acids. Germline-derived CDR1 and CDR2 are ENHRY and SYGVKD. CDR3 loop: CAISEWWVLAGPYYEQYF.

CDR3 loop: CASTISGKPTDTQYF. The chain joins TRBV9 to TRBJ2-3; no DNA is available, so the TRBD2 call from TCRdb remains unchecked. Per germline, CDR1 SGDLS and CDR2 YYNGEE. CDR3 size: 15 residues.

The gene calls are TRBV15 and TRBJ2-1. CDR1 is LNHNV, CDR2 YYDKDF, per germline (reference sequence). The CDR3 sequence is 16 residues long. The chain's CDR3 is CATSRVAGGSYNEQFF.

V is TRBV27 and J is TRBJ2-5; TCRdb calls TRBD1, which cannot be checked without DNA. CDR1 and CDR2 (germline): MNHEY, SMNVEV (reference sequence). This CDR3 spans 17 amino acids. The CDR3 protein is CASSPGAQGASQETQYF.

The chain employs TRBV6-5 and TRBJ2-5; as DNA is missing, the TRBD1 call by TCRdb cannot be tested. The CDR3 covers 15 residues. Per germline, CDR1 MNHEY and CDR2 SVGAGI. The CDR3 loop reads CASSYSDRGVETQYF.

The chain recombines TRBV28 with TRBJ1-5; lacking DNA, the TRBD1 call made by TCRdb goes unchecked. Germline CDR1 MDHEN, CDR2 SYDVKM. The CDR3 is 15 residues long. This CDR3 is CASSLTGRRNQPQHF.

The rearrangement links TRBV10-3 to TRBJ2-7; TCRdb's D call of TRBD2 is untestable without DNA. Germline CDR1 and CDR2: ENHRY and SYGVKD. The CDR3 loop spans 15 amino acids. CDR3 residues: CAISGRTSGSYEQYF.

The chain uses TRBV20-1 and TRBJ1-5; the D call of TRBD1 rests on TCRdb alone, since no DNA is present to check it. In germline, CDR1 is DFQATT, CDR2 SNEGSKA (reference sequence). This CDR3 is built from 13 residues. The CDR3 loop is CSAKGDLNQPQHF.

The J gene is TRBJ2-2, the V gene TRBV5-1; absent DNA, TCRdb's TRBD1 call cannot be checked. The CDR3 consists of 13 residues. In germline, CDR1 is SGHRS, CDR2 YFSETQ. The CDR3 region is CASLGTNTGELFF.

The gene calls are TRBV7-3 and TRBJ2-1; TCRdb proposes TRBD2, but this gene call is untestable without DNA. The CDR3 is 16 amino acids. The V gene's germline CDR1 is SGHTA and CDR2 FQGTGA. This CDR3 is CASSLIAGEAHNEQFF.

The gene calls are TRBV5-1 and TRBJ2-5; the D call from TCRdb, TRBD1, cannot be confirmed without DNA. This CDR3 is built from 14 residues. CDR1 and CDR2 from the germline V gene are SGHRS and YFSETQ. The CDR3 sequence is CASSSYGQQETQYF.

This chain joins TRBV4-3 and TRBJ2-7. Germline V gene sequence: CDR1 LGHNA, CDR2 YSLEER. The CDR3 is 15 amino acids. CDR3: CASSPREGSSYEQYF.